This is a list of T cell receptor beta chains from one sample in a study of blood T cell repertoires in COVID-19. TCRdb's copy holds only in-frame clones and misses some; the assay was immunoSEQ multiplex PCR. The sample has approximately 440,000 clones, roughly 91% seen once. The sample comprised PBMCs or T cells enriched from blood (not recorded which). These receptors originate from a man aged 18 to 29 who had recovered from COVID-19. The CDR3 runs from the conserved cysteine through the conserved F or W. The D gene is left open where the match is weak. Expanded clones are given a class, and other clones once, few, many or no size at all.

>-|13|few|TRBJ2-5|TRBV11-2
TGTGCCAGCAGCTTACGGGCGGGGGAGACCCAGTACTTC
CASSLRAGETQYF
>TRBD2|13|few|TRBJ2-1|TRBV18
TGTGCCAGCTCCCGGGGGGAGAACAATGAGCAGTTCTTC
CASSRGENNEQFF
>TRBD1|15|-|TRBJ1-5|TRBV18
TGTGCCAGCTCACAGGACAGGGGGCCCGATCAGCCCCAGCATTTT
CASSQDRGPDQPQHF
>-|15|-|TRBJ1-5|TRBV6-5
TGTGCCAGCAGTTACTCGGCAAGGGAGAGACAGCCCCAGCATTTT
CASSYSARERQPQHF
>-|16|-|TRBJ1-4|TRBV7-9
TGTGCCAGCAGCCCATATAAATTTTCAGGGGAGGAAAAACTGTTTTTT
CASSPYKFSGEEKLFF
>-|13|-|TRBJ2-3|TRBV28
TGTGCCATCTCGCAGGCAAGTGGCGATACGCAGTATTTT
CAISQASGDTQYF
>-|14|once|TRBJ1-3|TRBV6-5
TGTGCCAGCAGAAGTGGGAGCTCTGGAAACACCATATATTTT
CASRSGSSGNTIYF
>-|14|-|TRBJ1-2|TRBV6-5
TGTGCCAGCAGACCCACAGGGAAATCTCATGGCTACACCTTC
CASRPTGKSHGYTF
>-|13|-|TRBJ1-2|TRBV27
TGTGCCAGCAGCCTCTCAGGGAACTATGGCTACACCTTC
CASSLSGNYGYTF
>TRBD2|13|once|TRBJ2-1|TRBV5-4
TGTGCCAGCAGCTCTCATGAGCGGGGTCCTGTGGTCTTC
CASSSHERGPVVF
>-|14|-|TRBJ2-5|TRBV30
TGTGCCTGGAGTGTACTCGGGGTGGGGGAGACCCAGTACTTC
CAWSVLGVGETQYF
>-|15|-|TRBJ1-1|TRBV7-9
TGTGCCAGCAGTGCGAGCGGGATACCGGGGACTGAAGCTTTCTTT
CASSASGIPGTEAFF
>TRBD1|15|-|TRBJ1-4|TRBV7-9
TGTGCCAGCAGTTCGAGGGGGGACAGGGTCCCGAATTTGTGGTTT
CASSSRGDRVPNLWF
>-|15|once|TRBJ2-5|TRBV24-1
TGTGCCACCAGTGATCCGGCGACAGGCTGGGAGACCCAGTACTTC
CATSDPATGWETQYF
>-|14|-|TRBJ1-1|TRBV11-2
TGTGCCAGCAGCTTGGCAGGTTTGAACACTGAAGCTTTCTTT
CASSLAGLNTEAFF
>TRBD2|14|-|TRBJ2-7|TRBV5-6
TGTGCCAGCAGCTTGACCGGACTAGCGGGGGAGCAGTACTTC
CASSLTGLAGEQYF
>TRBD1|13|once|TRBJ1-4|TRBV7-2
TGTGCCAGCAGCTTAGCGCAGTTGGACAGGGCAGTTTTT
CASSLAQLDRAVF
>-|15|-|TRBJ1-1|TRBV5-1
TGCGCCAGCAGCTTGGAGGAGGGGAAGAACACTGAAGCTTTCTTT
CASSLEEGKNTEAFF
>TRBD1|13|-|TRBJ1-1|TRBV7-9
TGTGCCAGCAGCTCCACAGGGGAAACTGAAGCTTTCTTT
CASSSTGETEAFF
>TRBD1|15|-|TRBJ1-4|TRBV4-1
TGCGCCAGCAGCCCTACGACAGGGCTTGGTGAAAAACTGTTTTTT
CASSPTTGLGEKLFF
>TRBD1|15|-|TRBJ1-5|TRBV28
TGTGCCAGCAGTTTAAGGGACAGAGATTATCAGCCCCAGCATTTT
CASSLRDRDYQPQHF
>TRBD2|20|-|TRBJ2-6|TRBV6-2/TRBV6-3
TGTGCCAGCAGTTACTCTGGACTAGCGGGGACACTCTCTGGGGCCAACGTCCTGACTTTC
CASSYSGLAGTLSGANVLTF
>TRBD2|15|-|TRBJ2-3|TRBV2
TGTGCCAGCAGTGCATTTGGGGGGGGCACAGATACGCAGTATTTT
CASSAFGGGTDTQYF
>-|15|-|TRBJ1-1|TRBV5-4
TGTGCCAGCAGGAGACTTGACGGTCAGAACACTGAAGCTTTCTTT
CASRRLDGQNTEAFF
>-|15|-|TRBJ1-6|TRBV3-1/TRBV3-2
TGTGCCAGCAGCTCCCAGGGGTCGAATAATTCACCCCTCCACTTT
CASSSQGSNNSPLHF
>-|12|-|TRBJ1-2|TRBV5-5
TGTGCCAGCAGCTTGATGGAGTATGGCTACACCTTC
CASSLMEYGYTF
>-|18|-|TRBJ1-6|TRBV3-1/TRBV3-2
TGTGCCAGCAGCCAAGATAGGGCAGGGGTTCGGCGGGATTCACCCCTCCACTTT
CASSQDRAGVRRDSPLHF
>-|11|-|TRBJ1-2|TRBV19
TGTGCCAGTAGTATTGACAGGGGCTACACCTTC
CASSIDRGYTF
>TRBD1|16|-|TRBJ1-1|TRBV19
TGTGCCAGTGGGGGTACAGTACAGGGGTATTACACTGAAGCTTTCTTT
CASGGTVQGYYTEAFF
>-|12|-|TRBJ2-5|TRBV9
TGTGCCAGCAACAACCCAGGGGAGACCCAGTACTTC
CASNNPGETQYF
>TRBD1|15|once|TRBJ1-3|TRBV3-1/TRBV3-2
TGTGCCAGCAGCCAACCGGGACAGGGGGGCGACACCATATATTTT
CASSQPGQGGDTIYF
>TRBD1|13|-|TRBJ1-1|TRBV11-3
TGTGCCAGCACCAGGGGGCGCGACACTGAAGCTTTCTTT
CASTRGRDTEAFF
>-|14|-|TRBJ1-5|TRBV24-1
TGTGCCACCAGTGACCGTCAGGTGAGTCAGCCCCAGCATTTT
CATSDRQVSQPQHF
>TRBD2|18|-|TRBJ2-3|TRBV9
TGTGCCAGCAGCGTACCGGATGGACTAGCGGGATCGGGAGATACGCAGTATTTT
CASSVPDGLAGSGDTQYF
>-|13|-|TRBJ1-2|TRBV2
TGTGCCAGCAGTTGGGTGATAAGTGAGGGTGGTCTCTTC
CASSWVISEGGLF
>TRBD1|13|-|TRBJ1-2|TRBV7-2
TGTGCCAGCACCCTCGACAGGGACTATGGCTACACCTTC
CASTLDRDYGYTF
>-|11|-|TRBJ2-5|TRBV2
TGTGCCAGCAAGGCGGAAGAGACCCAGTACTTC
CASKAEETQYF
>-|14|once|TRBJ2-1|TRBV2
TGTGCCAGCGGCGCGGTGTCCTCCTACAATGAGCAGTTCTTC
CASGAVSSYNEQFF
>-|14|-|TRBJ1-5|TRBV5-6
TGTGCCAGCAGCGTAGGACCCGCGGGTCAGCCCCAGCATTTT
CASSVGPAGQPQHF
>-|15|once|TRBJ2-3|TRBV5-1
TGCGCCAGCAGCTTGAGTACTAGCCACACAGATACGCAGTATTTT
CASSLSTSHTDTQYF
>TRBD2|17|-|TRBJ2-1|TRBV19
TGTGCCAGTAGTATACTGACTAGCGGGGGGGCTCCAAATGAGCAGTTCTTC
CASSILTSGGAPNEQFF
>TRBD1|16|once|TRBJ1-2|TRBV28
TGTGCCAGCAGTCGTCCACAGGGGGCTTCTAACTATGGCTACACCTTC
CASSRPQGASNYGYTF
>-|15|-|TRBJ2-2|TRBV19
TGTGCCAGTAGTTCCGGACAGATAATCACCGGGGAGCTGTTTTTT
CASSSGQIITGELFF
>-|16|once|TRBJ1-6|TRBV6-5
TGTGCCAGCAGTTACGGTGCTTGGAGAGAGCGCTCACCCCTCCACTTT
CASSYGAWRERSPLHF
>TRBD2|16|-|TRBJ2-3|TRBV4-1
TGCGCCAGCAGCCAAAGCGGGGCCCGACTCACAGATACGCAGTATTTT
CASSQSGARLTDTQYF
>-|16|-|TRBJ2-1|TRBV19
TGTGCCAGTAGCTTACGACAGACTAGCTCCTACAATGAGCAGTTCTTC
CASSLRQTSSYNEQFF
>TRBD1|15|-|TRBJ1-2|TRBV7-8
TGTGCCAGCAGCTTCCTCCGACAGGGGGATGGCGGCTACACCTTC
CASSFLRQGDGGYTF
>-|14|few|TRBJ1-5|TRBV5-4
TGTGCCAGCAGCTTGGGGGGCACCTCCGGGCCCCAGCATTTT
CASSLGGTSGPQHF
>-|14|-|TRBJ2-5|TRBV28
TGTGCCAGCAGTGTGGACAGCTTCCAAGAGACCCAGTACTTC
CASSVDSFQETQYF
>TRBD1|12|-|TRBJ1-2|TRBV9
TGTGCCAGCAGCGCGTCAGGGGGAGGCTACACCTTC
CASSASGGGYTF
>TRBD1|13|-|TRBJ1-4|TRBV10-3
TGTGCCAGTGGGACAGGAACGGGGGAAAAACTGTTTTTT
CASGTGTGEKLFF
>-|14|once|TRBJ1-2|TRBV6-1
TGTGCCAGCAGTGAAGGCGGAGTTAACTATGGCTACACCTTC
CASSEGGVNYGYTF
>TRBD1|15|-|TRBJ1-1|TRBV27
TGTGCCAGCAGAAAACGGGACAGGGCAACTTATGAAGCTTTCTTT
CASRKRDRATYEAFF